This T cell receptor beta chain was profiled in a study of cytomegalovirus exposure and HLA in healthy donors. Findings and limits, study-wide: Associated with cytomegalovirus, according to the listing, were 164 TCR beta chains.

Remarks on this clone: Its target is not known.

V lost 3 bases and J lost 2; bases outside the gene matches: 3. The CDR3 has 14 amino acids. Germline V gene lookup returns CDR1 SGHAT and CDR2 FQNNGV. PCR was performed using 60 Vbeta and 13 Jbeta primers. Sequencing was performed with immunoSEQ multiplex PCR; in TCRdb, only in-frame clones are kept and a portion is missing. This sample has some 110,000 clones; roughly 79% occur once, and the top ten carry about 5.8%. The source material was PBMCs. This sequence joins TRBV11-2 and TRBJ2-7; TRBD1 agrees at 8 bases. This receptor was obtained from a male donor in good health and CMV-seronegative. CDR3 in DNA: TGTGCCAGCAGCTTGGGCAGGGGGCCCTACGAGCAGTACTTC. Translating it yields CASSLGRGPYEQYF. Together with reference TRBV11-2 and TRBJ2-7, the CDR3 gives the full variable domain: EAGVAQSPRYKIIEKRQSVAFWCNPISGHATLYWYQQILGQGPKLLIQFQNNGVVDDSQLPKDRFSAERLKGVDSTLKIQPAKLEDSAVYLCASSLGRGPYEQYFGPGTRLTVT.